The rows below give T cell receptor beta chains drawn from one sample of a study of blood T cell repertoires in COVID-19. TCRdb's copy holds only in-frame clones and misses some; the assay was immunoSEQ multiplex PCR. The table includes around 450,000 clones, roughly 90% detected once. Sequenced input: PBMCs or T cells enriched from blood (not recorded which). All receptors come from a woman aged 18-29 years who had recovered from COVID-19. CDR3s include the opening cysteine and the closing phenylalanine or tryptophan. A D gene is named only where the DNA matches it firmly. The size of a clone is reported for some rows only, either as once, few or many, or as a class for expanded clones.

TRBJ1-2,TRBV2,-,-,CASQHGEYTRGYTF,TGTGCCAGTCAACACGGGGAATACACGCGTGGCTACACCTTC
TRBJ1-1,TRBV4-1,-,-,CASSQAQGNTEAFF,TGCGCCAGCAGCCAAGCACAGGGGAACACTGAAGCTTTCTTT
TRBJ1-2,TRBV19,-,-,CASSIVTRANDGYTF,TGTGCCAGTAGTATAGTTACTAGGGCAAACGATGGCTACACCTTC
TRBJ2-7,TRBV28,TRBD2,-,CASSISRGGLYEQYF,TGTGCCAGCAGTATTAGTCGGGGGGGCCTCTACGAGCAGTACTTC
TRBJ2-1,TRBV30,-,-,CAWQTVRGGGSYNEQFF,TGTGCCTGGCAGACGGTACGAGGGGGGGGCTCCTACAATGAGCAGTTCTTC
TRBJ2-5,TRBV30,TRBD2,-,CAWSLLTSGAETQYF,TGTGCCTGGAGTCTTTTGACTAGCGGGGCTGAGACCCAGTACTTC
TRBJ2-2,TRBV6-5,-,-,CASSYLGGGDAGELFF,TGTGCCAGCAGTTACTTGGGGGGAGGAGACGCCGGGGAGCTGTTTTTT
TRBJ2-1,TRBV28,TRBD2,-,CASTIERGAYNEQFF,TGTGCCAGCACCATTGAGCGGGGGGCTTACAATGAGCAGTTCTTC
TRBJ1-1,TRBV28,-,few,CASSLAGGSEAFF,TGTGCCAGCAGTTTAGCGGGGGGTTCTGAAGCTTTCTTT
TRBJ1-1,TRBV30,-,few,CAWTPWGVTEAFF,TGTGCCTGGACCCCCTGGGGAGTCACTGAAGCTTTCTTT
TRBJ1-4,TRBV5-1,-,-,CASSPWTSNEKLFF,TGCGCCAGCAGCCCCTGGACTAGTAATGAAAAACTGTTTTTT
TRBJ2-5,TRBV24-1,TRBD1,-,CATSDSGTGWLETQYF,TGTGCCACCAGTGATTCGGGGACAGGGTGGTTGGAGACCCAGTACTTC
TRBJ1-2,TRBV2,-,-,CASLSRTAYGYTF,TGTGCCAGCCTATCCAGGACAGCCTATGGCTACACCTTC
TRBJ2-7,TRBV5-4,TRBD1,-,CASSSPGQGLAGEQYF,TGTGCCAGCAGCTCCCCGGGACAGGGGTTAGCGGGCGAGCAGTACTTC
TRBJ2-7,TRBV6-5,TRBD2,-,CASKNSGGVYEQYF,TGTGCCAGCAAAAATAGCGGGGGAGTCTACGAGCAGTACTTC
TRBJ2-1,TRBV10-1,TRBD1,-,CASSGTGIDNEQFF,TGCGCCAGCAGCGGGACAGGGATTGACAATGAGCAGTTCTTC
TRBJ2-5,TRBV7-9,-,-,CASSFGYKETQYF,TGTGCCAGCAGCTTCGGGTATAAAGAGACCCAGTACTTC
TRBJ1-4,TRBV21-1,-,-,CASSKGDLDEKLFF,TGTGCCAGCAGCAAGGGCGATCTTGATGAAAAACTGTTTTTT
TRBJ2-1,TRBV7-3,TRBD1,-,CASSAGGSYNEQFF,TGTGCCAGCAGCGCAGGGGGCAGCTACAATGAGCAGTTCTTC
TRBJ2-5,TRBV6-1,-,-,CASSENREETQYF,TGTGCCAGCAGTGAAAACAGAGAAGAGACCCAGTACTTC
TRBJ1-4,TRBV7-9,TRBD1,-,CASRLGGAGVNEKLFF,TGTGCCAGCAGATTAGGGGGCGCAGGGGTGAATGAAAAACTGTTTTTT
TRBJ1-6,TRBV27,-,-,CASKGGNSPLHF,TGTGCCAGCAAAGGGGGAAATTCACCCCTCCACTTT
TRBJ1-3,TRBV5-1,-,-,CASSPTGSGNTIYF,TGCGCCAGCAGCCCTACAGGCTCTGGAAACACCATATATTTT
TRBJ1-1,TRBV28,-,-,CASSPSGTVRNTEAFF,TGTGCCAGCAGCCCCAGCGGCACAGTAAGGAACACTGAAGCTTTCTTT
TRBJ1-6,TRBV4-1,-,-,CASSQEAHGLLSSYNSPLHF,TGCGCCAGCAGCCAAGAAGCCCACGGGTTACTTAGCTCCTATAATTCACCCCTCCACTTT
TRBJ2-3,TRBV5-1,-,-,CASSLDRDTDTQYF,TGCGCCAGCAGCTTGGATCGGGACACAGATACGCAGTATTTT
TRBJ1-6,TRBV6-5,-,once,CAHKRDFNSPLHF,TGTGCCCACAAACGGGATTTTAATTCACCCCTCCACTTT
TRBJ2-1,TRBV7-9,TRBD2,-,CASSPLAGGPVSYNEQFF,TGTGCCAGCAGCCCCCTAGCGGGGGGGCCGGTGAGTTACAATGAGCAGTTCTTC
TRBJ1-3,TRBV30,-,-,CAWSVGGAHSGNTIYF,TGTGCCTGGAGTGTTGGAGGCGCTCACTCTGGAAACACCATATATTTT